This TCR beta chain stems from a study of tumor-infiltrating lymphocytes in localized non-small cell lung cancer. Study information: The cohort mixed smokers and never-smokers, several histologies, and some post-neoadjuvant-chemotherapy samples.

To note about this clone: As yet, its antigen is unknown.

Whole-study findings and limits: Higher tumor T cell infiltration than in uninvolved lung was supported by TCRbeta sequencing. Only some patients had TCR sequencing, depending on available tissue.

Method: immunoSEQ multiplex PCR; TCRdb's copy keeps in-frame clones and lacks some. The table includes over 2,500 clones, around 42% detected once. The CDR3 runs 15 residues. Germline V lookup: CDR1 MNHNS, CDR2 SASEGT. V dropped 6 bases and J dropped 4 bases, with 18 bases sitting between them. The clonotype originates from a human donor with non-small cell lung cancer. The chain carries TRBV6-1 and TRBJ1-2; D gene ambiguous. The sequenced material came from uninvolved lung tissue not adjacent to the tumor. The CDR3 loop reads CASRPPETLLYGYTF. For the CDR3, the DNA is TGTGCCAGCAGACCCCCGGAGACGCTTCTCTATGGCTACACCTTC.